This TCR beta chain was recorded in a study of CD4 T cells in relation to SARS-CoV-2 and coronaviruses (dated by TCRdb to the early 2020s). Describing the broader study: In the ViraFEST assay, PBMCs were grown with antigen for nine to eleven days, and TCR beta CDR3s were then sequenced to identify antigen-specific clonal expansions. Across all 12 patients in the full convalescent cohort, ages ranged from about 21 to 75 years, with a median of 38. The approximately 12 convalescent patients included 8 males and 4 females; two subjects were Hispanic. Using patient-derived lymphoblastoid cell lines, the shared crossreactive spike epitopes were mapped to their HLA restriction. At the level of individual TCR clonotypes, the study measured memory CD4+ T cell crossreactivity between SARS-CoV-2 spike protein and common cold coronavirus spike proteins. The Adaptive Biotechnologies TCR-sequencing kit was used for samples from a few pre-COVID donors and for the naive versus memory experiments, whereas the other data were Illumina-based. A different, Illumina-based TCR-beta assay was used to sequence expansion assays from other donors in the study. The full study reports these points: Sequencing naive versus memory cells indicated that the assay picks up memory recall responses, not primary responses primed during culture. Compared with monoreactive clones, crossreactive clones had significantly weaker SARS-CoV-2-driven expansion, a result consistent with antigenic imprinting. Crossreactivity analysis centred on spike protein, so crossreactivity against other viral proteins was not assessed. The study was limited by small numbers of patients and tested TCRs. In roughly 70% of donors, memory CD4+ clonotypes turned up that crossrecognized SARS-CoV-2 and at least one common cold coronavirus spike. Because no donor provided both pre-pandemic and post-infection samples, tracing the source of pre-existing responses was limited.

Survey-level immunoSEQ TCR-beta sequencing was performed on DNA from CEF-cultured naive and memory CD4+ T cells. On the authors' methods: Preprocessing removed nonproductive sequences and CDR3s not starting with C, not ending with F or W, or shorter than 7 amino acids. The MANAFEST web app was used to call antigen-specific clonotypes on the basis of expansion compared with the reference and with other culture wells. A clone was considered positive if significant expansion relative to the reference culture was observed in 2 of 3 replicate wells at an FDR below 0.05. A further requirement for positive clones was significant expansion compared with all other tandem wells, along with an odds ratio above 5. Cultured and uncultured naive and memory CD4+ repertoires were searched for previously identified spike- and CEF-reactive CDR3s. CDR3 homology was quantified as pairwise Levenshtein distance, calculated with the stringdist R package after three terminal residues were trimmed from each end. In TCRdb, the immuneACCESS table is reduced to in-frame sequences with V and J assigned. These tables do not hold every clone; where another copy was compared, an unresolved V gene accounts for under half, and the others remain unexplained. The D gene and trimming were derived from the DNA, and the V and J assignments and clone size from that table. This sample holds over 40,000 clones; nearly 85% were observed only once. The ten largest account for less than 1.5% of the sample.

On this clone itself: The clone's antigen remains unknown. Base qualities are not provided; no much larger clone lies one nucleotide away.

Naive and memory CD4+ T cells were separated from cryopreserved PBMCs by CD4 enrichment followed by EasySep naive CD4+ T cell enrichment. For 9 to 10 days, approximately 98,000 sorted naive or memory CD4+ T cells were cultured together with CEF peptides and T cell-depleted PBMCs at a 1:1 ratio. Triplicate replicate wells were generally used for each peptide culture condition. Ficoll-Paque PLUS gradient centrifugation was used to isolate PBMCs from either whole blood or leukapheresis product. PBMCs were either cryopreserved at -140°C or used fresh in the expansion assay. The QIAamp Micro DNA Kit was used to extract genomic DNA from the CD4+ T cells. The clonotype was recovered from an adult with COVID-19. The source material was naive CD4+ T cells from PBMCs, cultured in vitro. In light of the paper, this sample's cell subset or site label describes: naive CD4+ T cells isolated by negative enrichment.

CDR3 region: CASCRGYTGELFF. The DNA sequence follows: TGTGCCAGCTGTCGGGGATACACCGGGGAGCTGTTTTTT. The chain links TRBV6-5 with TRBJ2-2; TRBD2 could be the D gene, as 5 bases match. From the cysteine through the phenylalanine, the CDR3 covers 13 amino acids. The only DNA kept is the CDR3, 39 bases in frame from the first base. The CDR1 and CDR2 encoded by the germline V gene are MNHEY and SVGAGI. V drops 8 bases and J drops 3 bases, leaving 10 bases in between.